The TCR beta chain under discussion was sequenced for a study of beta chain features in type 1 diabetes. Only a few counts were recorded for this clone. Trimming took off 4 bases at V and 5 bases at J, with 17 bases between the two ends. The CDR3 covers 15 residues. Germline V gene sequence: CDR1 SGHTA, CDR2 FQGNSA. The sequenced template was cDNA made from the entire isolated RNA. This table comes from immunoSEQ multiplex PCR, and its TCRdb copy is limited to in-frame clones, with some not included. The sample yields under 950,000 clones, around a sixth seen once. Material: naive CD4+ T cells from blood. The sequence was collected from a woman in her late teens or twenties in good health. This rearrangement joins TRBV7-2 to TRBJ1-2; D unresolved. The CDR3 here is CASSSLEGILYGYTF. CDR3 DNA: TGTGCCAGCAGCTCACTAGAGGGTATCCTGTATGGCTACACCTTC.